This T cell receptor beta chain was sequenced in a study of T cells in tuberculosis. TCRdb keeps only in-frame clones here, not all; method: immunoSEQ multiplex PCR. Here the sample spans tens of thousands of clones, approximately 93% being singletons. This clone was counted only a few times. What was sequenced was PBMCs. The clonotype originates from a donor between 5 and 29 years old with latent tuberculosis or without tuberculosis infection.

CDR3 protein: CASSETRDTGELFF. In DNA form, the CDR3 reads TGCGCCAGCAGTGAGACCCGAGACACCGGGGAGCTGTTTTTT. The chain recombines TRBV10-1 with TRBJ2-2; D uncertain. CDR3 length: 14 residues. V lost 2 bases to trimming and J lost 3 bases, with 7 bases between them. From germline, CDR1 is WNHNN and CDR2 SYGVQD (reference sequence).